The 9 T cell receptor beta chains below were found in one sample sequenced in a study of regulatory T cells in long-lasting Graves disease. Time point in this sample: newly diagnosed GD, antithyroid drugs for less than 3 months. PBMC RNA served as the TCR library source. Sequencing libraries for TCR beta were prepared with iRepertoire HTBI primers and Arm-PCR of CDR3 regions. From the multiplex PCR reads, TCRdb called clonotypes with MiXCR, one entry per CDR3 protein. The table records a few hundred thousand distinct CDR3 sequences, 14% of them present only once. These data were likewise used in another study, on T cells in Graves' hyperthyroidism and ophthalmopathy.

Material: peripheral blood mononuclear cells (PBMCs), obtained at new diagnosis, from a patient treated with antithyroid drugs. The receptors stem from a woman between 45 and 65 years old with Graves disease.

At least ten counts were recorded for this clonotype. The CDR3: CASSETATSYEQYF. In DNA form, the CDR3 reads TGTGCCAGCAGTGAAACTGCTACGAGCTACGAGCAGTACTTC. V gene TRBV6-4 combines with J gene TRBJ2-7; D is unresolved. Germline CDR1 MRHNA, CDR2 SNTAGT. The CDR3 consists of 14 residues. Trimming left V 3 bases short and J 3 bases short, with 12 bases between.

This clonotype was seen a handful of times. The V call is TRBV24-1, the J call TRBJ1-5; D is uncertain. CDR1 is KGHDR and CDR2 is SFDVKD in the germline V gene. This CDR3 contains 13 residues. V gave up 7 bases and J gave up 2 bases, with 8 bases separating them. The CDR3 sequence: CATSLNGNQPQHF. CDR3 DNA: TGTGCCACCAGCCTTAATGGCAATCAGCCCCAGCATTTT.

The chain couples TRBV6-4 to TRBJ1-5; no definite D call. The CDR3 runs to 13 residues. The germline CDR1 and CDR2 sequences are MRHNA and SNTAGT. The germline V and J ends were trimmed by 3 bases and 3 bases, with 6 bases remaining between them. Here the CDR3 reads CASSEELNQPQHF. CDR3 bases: TGTGCCAGCAGTGAAGAGCTCAATCAGCCCCAGCATTTT.

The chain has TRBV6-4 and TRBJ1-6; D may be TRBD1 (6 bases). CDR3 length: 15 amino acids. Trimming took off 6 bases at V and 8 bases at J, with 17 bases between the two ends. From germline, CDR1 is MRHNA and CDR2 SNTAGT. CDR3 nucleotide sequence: TGTGCCAGCAGGAGGGACACCCGAGGGGATTCACCCCTCCACTTT. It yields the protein CASRRDTRGDSPLHF.

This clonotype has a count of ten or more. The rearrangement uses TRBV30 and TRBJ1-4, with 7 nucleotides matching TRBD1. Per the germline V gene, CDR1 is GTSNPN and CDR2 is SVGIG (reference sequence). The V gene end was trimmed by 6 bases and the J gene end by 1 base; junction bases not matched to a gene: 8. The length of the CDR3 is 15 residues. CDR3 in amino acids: CACEGAFGTNEKLFF. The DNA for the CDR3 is TGTGCCTGTGAGGGGGCTTTTGGAACTAATGAAAAACTGTTTTTT. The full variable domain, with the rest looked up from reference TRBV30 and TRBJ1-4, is SQTIHQWPATLVQPVGSPLSLECTVEGTSNPNLYWYRQAAGRGLQLLFYSVGIGQISSEVPQNLSASRPQDRQFILSSKKLLLSDSGFYLCACEGAFGTNEKLFFGSGTQLSVL.

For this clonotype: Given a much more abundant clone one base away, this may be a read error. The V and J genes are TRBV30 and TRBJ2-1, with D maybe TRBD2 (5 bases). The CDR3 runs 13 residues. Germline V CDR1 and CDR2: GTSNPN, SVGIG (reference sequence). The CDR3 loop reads CAWGVVGWREQFF. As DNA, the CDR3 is TGTGCCTGGGGTGTAGTGGGCTGGAGGGAGCAGTTCTTC.

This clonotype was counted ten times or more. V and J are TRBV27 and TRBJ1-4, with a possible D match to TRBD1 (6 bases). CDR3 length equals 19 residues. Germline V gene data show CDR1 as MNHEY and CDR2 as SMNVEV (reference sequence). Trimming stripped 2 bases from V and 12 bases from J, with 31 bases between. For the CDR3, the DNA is TGTGCCAGCAGTTTAAGGGGGAAAGGGACCGCCCGTAGCGGGGTCGAACTGTTTTTT. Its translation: CASSLRGKGTARSGVELFF.

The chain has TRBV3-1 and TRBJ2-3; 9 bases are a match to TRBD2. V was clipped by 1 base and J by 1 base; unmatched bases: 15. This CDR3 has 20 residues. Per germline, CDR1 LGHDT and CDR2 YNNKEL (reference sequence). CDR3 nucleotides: TGTGCCAGCAGCCAAGTTGCCGGGACTAGCTTGGGGCTTGGCACAGATACGCAGTATTTT. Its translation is CASSQVAGTSLGLGTDTQYF.

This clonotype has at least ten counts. The CDR3 reads CSVGQNTEAFF. The CDR3, as DNA: TGCAGCGTTGGGCAAAACACTGAAGCTTTCTTT. J is TRBJ1-1 and V is TRBV29-1; D unclear. Deletions cut 4 bases from V and 2 bases from J, with 5 bases between. The germline V gene encodes CDR1 SQVTM and CDR2 ANQGSEA. CDR3 length equals 11 residues.